These T cell receptor beta chains were read from a single sample in a study of response to subunit inactivated influenza vaccine. In TCRdb, the RT-PCR reads were re-called with MiXCR into one record per CDR3 protein. Here the sample spans around 200,000 distinct CDR3 sequences, around 9% being singletons. The specimen comprised non-naive T cells sorted from PBMCs, sampled on the day of vaccination. These receptors were obtained from a man in his fifties who received an inactivated influenza vaccine. The CDR3 runs from the conserved cysteine through the conserved F or W. The D gene is left open where the match is weak. Clone sizes are given selectively: once, few, many, or a class where the clone is expanded.

clone size	D gene	V gene	J gene	CDR3 protein	CDR3 DNA
.	.	TRBV5-1	TRBJ2-7	CASSFLRGGGYEQYF	TGCGCCAGCAGCTTCCTCCGTGGAGGGGGCTACGAGCAGTACTTC
few	.	TRBV4-3	TRBJ2-7	CASSQAIHQEGFSYEQYF	TGCGCCAGCAGCCAAGCAATCCACCAGGAGGGGTTCTCCTACGAGCAGTACTTC
few	TRBD1	TRBV10-2	TRBJ2-7	CATSTGTEYEQYF	TGCGCCACCTCCACCGGGACAGAGTACGAGCAGTACTTC
many	.	TRBV12-3/TRBV12-4	TRBJ2-1	CASSLRTRREEQFF	TGTGCCAGCAGTTTACGGACTCGCAGGGAGGAGCAGTTCTTC
many	TRBD1	TRBV7-9	TRBJ2-7	CASSLDTGALGEQYF	TGTGCCAGCAGCTTAGACACAGGGGCGTTGGGGGAGCAGTACTTC
.	TRBD1	TRBV9	TRBJ2-2	CASSRGDRGYTGELFF	TGTGCCAGCAGCCGAGGGGACAGGGGGTACACCGGGGAGCTGTTTTTT
many	TRBD2	TRBV28	TRBJ2-5	CASTRLAEETQYF	TGTGCCAGCACGAGACTAGCGGAAGAGACCCAGTACTTC
few	.	TRBV6-1	TRBJ1-5	CASSLTVNQPQHF	TGTGCCAGCAGCCTGACAGTCAATCAGCCCCAGCATTTT
.	.	TRBV11-2	TRBJ2-7	CASSFVQGYYEQYF	TGTGCCAGCAGCTTCGTGCAGGGATACTACGAGCAGTACTTC
few	TRBD1	TRBV19	TRBJ2-7	CASGTGEQYF	TGTGCCAGTGGGACAGGGGAGCAGTACTTC
few	.	TRBV7-9	TRBJ1-1	CASSLKDKAFF	TGTGCCAGCAGCTTAAAGGATAAAGCTTTCTTT
.	.	TRBV7-2	TRBJ1-2	CASSLVGGSSF	TGTGCCAGCAGCTTAGTAGGCGGATCAAGCTTC
.	.	TRBV29-1	TRBJ2-1	CSAAGPRNEQFF	TGCAGCGCGGCGGGGCCCCGCAATGAGCAGTTCTTC
few	.	TRBV5-1	TRBJ2-3	CASSFDNGADTQYF	TGCGCCAGCAGCTTCGACAATGGAGCAGATACGCAGTATTTT
.	.	TRBV14	TRBJ1-6	CASSQAGAPPYNSPLHF	TGTGCCAGCAGCCAAGCGGGGGCGCCCCCCTATAATTCACCCCTCCACTTT
many	.	TRBV29-1	TRBJ2-5	CSVRKEGQRGQTQYF	TGCAGCGTAAGAAAGGAGGGACAGCGGGGGCAGACCCAGTACTTC
.	.	TRBV7-2	TRBJ2-7	CASSSGPGPTYEQYF	TGTGCCAGCAGCTCGGGGCCGGGGCCCACCTACGAGCAGTACTTC
many	.	TRBV29-1	TRBJ2-4	CSVAAGSRRGRKWIQYF	TGCAGCGTTGCGGCAGGGTCGCGGCGCGGCAGGAAATGGATTCAGTACTTC
.	.	TRBV6-2/TRBV6-3	TRBJ1-1	CASSYPTPQTVNTEAFF	TGTGCCAGCAGTTACCCTACCCCACAGACAGTGAACACTGAAGCTTTCTTT
many	.	TRBV20-1	TRBJ2-7	CSANRGYEQYF	TGCAGTGCTAATCGGGGTTACGAGCAGTACTTC
few	TRBD2	TRBV28	TRBJ2-2	CASSVGRTGELFF	TGTGCCAGCAGTGTCGGGAGGACCGGGGAGCTGTTTTTT
few	.	TRBV9	TRBJ1-1	CASSVALNTEAFF	TGTGCCAGCAGCGTCGCCCTGAACACTGAAGCTTTCTTT
many	.	TRBV2	TRBJ1-1	CASSDKEMMNTEAFF	TGTGCCAGCAGTGATAAGGAGATGATGAACACTGAAGCTTTCTTT
.	TRBD2	TRBV5-4	TRBJ2-3	CASSSGLAGEADTQYF	TGTGCCAGCAGCTCCGGACTAGCGGGAGAGGCGGATACGCAGTATTTT
many	TRBD2	TRBV12-3/TRBV12-4	TRBJ2-1	CASTLTSGYSYNEQFF	TGTGCCAGCACCCTGACTAGCGGGTACTCCTACAATGAGCAGTTCTTC
.	TRBD1	TRBV24-1	TRBJ1-5	CATSSGTGFFQPQHF	TGTGCCACCAGTTCCGGGACAGGGTTCTTTCAGCCCCAGCATTTT
.	TRBD1	TRBV11-1	TRBJ2-7	CASSFGQADEQYF	TGTGCCAGCAGTTTCGGACAGGCCGACGAGCAGTACTTC
many	.	TRBV5-1	TRBJ1-2	CASSWDGNYGYTF	TGCGCCAGCAGCTGGGACGGGAACTATGGCTACACCTTC
few	TRBD1	TRBV25-1	TRBJ2-5	CASSRQGSRMETQYF	TGTGCCAGCAGTAGACAGGGAAGTCGTATGGAGACCCAGTACTTC
once	.	TRBV21-1	TRBJ2-1	CARSPERFYNEQFF	TGTGCCAGGAGCCCCGAGCGGTTCTACAATGAGCAGTTCTTC
.	TRBD1	TRBV27	TRBJ2-1	CASSLLGQGGGEQFF	TGTGCCAGCAGTTTATTGGGACAGGGCGGCGGTGAGCAGTTCTTC
few	TRBD1	TRBV28	TRBJ2-3	CASSLNTGGVDTQYF	TGTGCCAGCAGTTTAAACACAGGGGGCGTAGATACGCAGTATTTT
.	.	TRBV7-2	TRBJ1-6	CASSSTRGGEFRLHF	TGTGCCAGCAGCTCAACCAGGGGCGGCGAATTCCGCCTCCACTTT
few	.	TRBV12-3/TRBV12-4	TRBJ2-5	CASSWSVKGRETQYF	TGTGCCAGCAGTTGGTCCGTCAAAGGGAGAGAGACCCAGTACTTC
few	.	TRBV5-1	TRBJ2-7	CASSSNTGNEQYF	TGCGCCAGCAGCTCCAACACAGGGAACGAGCAGTACTTC
many	.	TRBV20-1	TRBJ2-5	CSARDTNGETQYF	TGCAGTGCTAGAGATACGAATGGAGAGACCCAGTACTTC
few	.	TRBV2	TRBJ1-5	CASSVDRNQPQHF	TGTGCCAGCAGCGTAGACAGAAATCAGCCCCAGCATTTT
few	.	TRBV11-1	TRBJ2-7	CASSRQAGFLGYEQYF	TGTGCCAGCAGCCGCCAAGCAGGGTTTTTGGGTTACGAGCAGTACTTC
.	TRBD2	TRBV6-5	TRBJ2-7	CASSYKWTSAYEQYF	TGTGCCAGCAGTTATAAATGGACTAGCGCCTACGAGCAGTACTTC
few	.	TRBV3-1	TRBJ1-2	CASSRPGWHGYTF	TGTGCCAGCAGCCGCCCCGGATGGCATGGCTACACCTTC
.	.	TRBV11-2	TRBJ2-1	CASSLGGGLHNEQFF	TGTGCCAGCAGCTTAGGGGGGGGCCTTCACAATGAGCAGTTCTTC
many	.	TRBV11-1	TRBJ2-2	CASTPLPGELFF	TGTGCCAGCACCCCCCTACCCGGGGAGCTGTTTTTT
.	TRBD1	TRBV6-2/TRBV6-3	TRBJ2-7	CASSVGTGGDEQYF	TGTGCCAGCAGTGTGGGGACAGGGGGCGACGAGCAGTACTTC
few	TRBD1	TRBV30	TRBJ2-7	CAWEPGTGGREQYF	TGTGCCTGGGAACCGGGGACAGGGGGGCGCGAGCAGTACTTC
few	.	TRBV20-1	TRBJ1-5	CSARVPGGGNQPQHF	TGCAGTGCTAGAGTTCCAGGTGGGGGCAATCAGCCCCAGCATTTT
.	.	TRBV27	TRBJ2-7	CASSSPAEGEQYF	TGTGCCAGCAGTTCCCCGGCCGAGGGCGAGCAGTACTTC
many	.	TRBV12-3/TRBV12-4	TRBJ2-5	CASPLAWETQYF	TGTGCCAGTCCACTAGCTTGGGAGACCCAGTACTTC
many	.	TRBV12-3/TRBV12-4	TRBJ2-5	CASSLGKTQYF	TGTGCCAGCAGCCTCGGGAAGACCCAGTACTTC
few	TRBD1	TRBV29-1	TRBJ2-3	CSGRDRGSTDTQYF	TGCAGTGGCCGGGACAGAGGAAGCACAGATACGCAGTATTTT
many	.	TRBV20-1	TRBJ2-1	CSARYFGTSNYNEQFF	TGCAGTGCTAGATATTTCGGGACGTCTAACTACAATGAGCAGTTCTTC
.	.	TRBV11-1	TRBJ2-2	CASSTSASGELFF	TGTGCCAGCAGCACTTCCGCCTCCGGGGAGCTGTTTTTT